Following are 5 T cell receptor beta chains from one sample sequenced in a study of blood T cells in healthy people across ages. Sample-barcoded 5' priming and a J-beta primer mix drove a second PCR of roughly 6 to 12 cycles. TCRdb reanalysed the 5' RACE reads using MiXCR and keeps one entry per CDR3 protein. The table shows roughly 2 million distinct CDR3 sequences, with 49% occurring only once. The sequenced sample consisted of blood. These receptor sequences come from a woman between 35 and 50 years old in good health.

J is TRBJ1-2 and V is TRBV4-2; D is uncertain. Trimming took 0 bases from V and 2 from J, leaving 13 bases between them. In germline, CDR1 is LGHNA, CDR2 YNFKEQ. This CDR3 is 16 amino acids long. The CDR3: CASSQDVASVNYGYTF. DNA for the CDR3: TGTGCCAGCAGCCAAGACGTGGCCAGTGTGAACTATGGCTACACCTTC.

This chain uses TRBV20-1 with TRBJ1-2; D possibly corresponds to TRBD1 (5 bases). V was cut by 5 bases and J by 8 bases, with 18 bases left in between. Germline V lookup: CDR1 DFQATT, CDR2 SNEGSKA (reference sequence). This CDR3 comprises 13 residues. This CDR3 is CSAPRRVGLGYTF. CDR3 nucleotides: TGCAGTGCTCCCCGCAGGGTGGGTCTAGGCTACACCTTC.

This sequence joins TRBV29-1 and TRBJ1-1; D is undetermined. The CDR3 loop spans 14 amino acids. The germline V gene encodes CDR1 SQVTM and CDR2 ANQGSEA. Trimming removed 6 bases from V and 0 bases from J, with 14 bases in between. CDR3 DNA: TGCAGCGTGGCCTGGCGGCTGATGAACACTGAAGCTTTCTTT. Its protein product is CSVAWRLMNTEAFF.

This clonotype has just a few counts. This chain connects TRBV6-2 or TRBV6-3 to TRBJ1-1; D is undetermined. Germline values: CDR1 MNHEY, CDR2 SVGEGT. With 7 bases removed from V and 7 bases from J, the gap between germline ends came to 10 bases. The CDR3 has 11 amino acids. The CDR3 is CASTRSFEAFF. CDR3 nucleotide sequence: TGTGCCAGCACCAGGTCATTTGAAGCTTTCTTT.

This chain uses TRBV20-1 with TRBJ2-4; D is unresolved. Looked up from germline, CDR1 is DFQATT and CDR2 is SNEGSKA (reference sequence). Trimming left V 5 bases short and J 3 bases short, with 14 bases between. The CDR3 loop spans 14 amino acids. CDR3 sequence: CSARSRLGKNIQYF. The CDR3 nucleotides are TGCAGTGCTCGGTCCCGGCTAGGCAAAAACATTCAGTACTTC.